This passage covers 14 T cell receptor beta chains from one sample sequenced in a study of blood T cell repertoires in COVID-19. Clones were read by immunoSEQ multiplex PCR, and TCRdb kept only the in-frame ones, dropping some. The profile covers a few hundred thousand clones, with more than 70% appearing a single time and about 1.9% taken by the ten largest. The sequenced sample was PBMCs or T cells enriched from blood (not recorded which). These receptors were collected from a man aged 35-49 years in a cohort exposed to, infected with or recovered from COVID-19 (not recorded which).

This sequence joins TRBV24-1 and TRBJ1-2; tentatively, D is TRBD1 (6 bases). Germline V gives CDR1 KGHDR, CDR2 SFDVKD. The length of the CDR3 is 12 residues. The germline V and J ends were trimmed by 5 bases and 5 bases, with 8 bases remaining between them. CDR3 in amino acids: CATSGQAYGYTF. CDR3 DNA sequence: TGTGCCACCAGTGGACAGGCTTATGGCTACACCTTC.

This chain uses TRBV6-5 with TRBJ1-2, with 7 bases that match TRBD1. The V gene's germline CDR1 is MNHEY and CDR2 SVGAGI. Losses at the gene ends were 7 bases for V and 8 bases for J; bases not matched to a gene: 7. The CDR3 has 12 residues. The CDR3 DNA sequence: TGTGCCAGCATCACGACAGGGCAGGGCTACACCTTC. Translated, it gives CASITTGQGYTF.

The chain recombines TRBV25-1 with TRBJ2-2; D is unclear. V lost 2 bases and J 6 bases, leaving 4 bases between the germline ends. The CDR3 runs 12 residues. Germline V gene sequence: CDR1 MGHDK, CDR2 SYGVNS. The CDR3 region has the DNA TGTGCCAGCAGTGAACGTGCCGGGGAGCTGTTTTTT. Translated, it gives CASSERAGELFF.

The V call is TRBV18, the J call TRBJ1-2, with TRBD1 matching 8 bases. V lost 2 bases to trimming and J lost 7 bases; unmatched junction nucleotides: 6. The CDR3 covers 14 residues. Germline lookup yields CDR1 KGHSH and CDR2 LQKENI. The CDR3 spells CASSPDRGYGGYTF. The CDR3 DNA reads TGTGCCAGCTCACCAGACAGGGGCTACGGTGGCTACACCTTC.

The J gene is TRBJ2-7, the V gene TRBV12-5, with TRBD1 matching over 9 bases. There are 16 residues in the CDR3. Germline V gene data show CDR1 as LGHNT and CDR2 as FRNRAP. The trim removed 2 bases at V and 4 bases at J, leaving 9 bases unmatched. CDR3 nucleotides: TGTGCTAGTGGTTTGCTCGGGACAGGGTTTAGGTACGAGCAGTACTTC. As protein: CASGLLGTGFRYEQYF. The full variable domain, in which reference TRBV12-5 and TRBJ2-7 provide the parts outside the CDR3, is DARVTQTPRHKVTEMGQEVTMRCQPILGHNTVFWYRQTMMQGLELLAYFRNRAPLDDSGMPKDRFSAEMPDATLATLKIQPSEPRDSAVYFCASGLLGTGFRYEQYFGPGTRLTVT.

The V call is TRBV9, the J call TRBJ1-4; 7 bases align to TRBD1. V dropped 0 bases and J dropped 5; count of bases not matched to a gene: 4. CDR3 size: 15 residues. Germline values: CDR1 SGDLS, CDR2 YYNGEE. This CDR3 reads CASSVGGQTNEKLFF. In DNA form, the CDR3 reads TGTGCCAGCAGCGTAGGGGGACAGACCAATGAAAAACTGTTTTTT.

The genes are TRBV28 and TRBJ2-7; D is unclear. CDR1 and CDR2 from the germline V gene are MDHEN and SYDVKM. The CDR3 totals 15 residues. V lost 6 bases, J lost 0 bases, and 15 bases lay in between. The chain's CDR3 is CASSPPGGSSYEQYF. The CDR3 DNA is TGTGCCAGCAGCCCTCCCGGCGGTTCCTCCTACGAGCAGTACTTC.

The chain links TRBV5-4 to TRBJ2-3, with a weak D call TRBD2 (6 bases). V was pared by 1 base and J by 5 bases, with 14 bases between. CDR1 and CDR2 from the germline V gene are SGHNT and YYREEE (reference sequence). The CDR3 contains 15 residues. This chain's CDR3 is CASSLKGTSVDTQYF. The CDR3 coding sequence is TGTGCCAGCAGCTTGAAGGGGACTTCCGTAGATACGCAGTATTTT. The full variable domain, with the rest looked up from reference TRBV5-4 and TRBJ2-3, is ETGVTQSPTHLIKTRGQQVTLRCSSQSGHNTVSWYQQALGQGPQFIFQYYREEENGRGNFPPRFSGLQFPNYSSELNVNALELDDSALYLCASSLKGTSVDTQYFGPGTRLTVL.

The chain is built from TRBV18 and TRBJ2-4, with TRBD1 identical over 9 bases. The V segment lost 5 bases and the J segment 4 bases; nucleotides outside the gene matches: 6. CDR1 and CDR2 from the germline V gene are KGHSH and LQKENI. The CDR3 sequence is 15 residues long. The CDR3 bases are TGTGCCAGCTCAACGGAGGGGACAGGGAAAAACATTCAGTACTTC. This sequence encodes CASSTEGTGKNIQYF.

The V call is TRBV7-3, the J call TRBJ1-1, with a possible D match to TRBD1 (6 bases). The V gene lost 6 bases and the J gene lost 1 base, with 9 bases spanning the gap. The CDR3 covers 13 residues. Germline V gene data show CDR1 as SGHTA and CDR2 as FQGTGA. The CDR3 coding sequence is TGTGCCAGCAGTTCGGACAGGAACACTGAAGCTTTCTTT. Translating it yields CASSSDRNTEAFF.

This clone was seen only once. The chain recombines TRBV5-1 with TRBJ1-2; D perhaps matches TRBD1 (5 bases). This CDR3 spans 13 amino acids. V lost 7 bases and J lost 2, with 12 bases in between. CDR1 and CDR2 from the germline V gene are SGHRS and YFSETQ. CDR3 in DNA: TGCGCCAGCTCCAGGGCGGCAAACTATGGCTACACCTTC. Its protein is CASSRAANYGYTF.

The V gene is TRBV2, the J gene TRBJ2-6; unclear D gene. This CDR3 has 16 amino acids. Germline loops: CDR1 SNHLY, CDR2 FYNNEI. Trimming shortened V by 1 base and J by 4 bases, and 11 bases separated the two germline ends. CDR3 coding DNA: TGTGCCAGCAGTGAAGGCGCCTCTCTCGGGGCCAACGTCCTGACTTTC. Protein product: CASSEGASLGANVLTF.

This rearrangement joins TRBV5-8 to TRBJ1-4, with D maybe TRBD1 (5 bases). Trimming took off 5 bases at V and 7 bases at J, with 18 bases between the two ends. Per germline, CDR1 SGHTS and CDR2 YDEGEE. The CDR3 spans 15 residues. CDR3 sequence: CASSLSSRAGEKLFF. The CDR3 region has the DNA TGTGCCAGCAGTCTGTCCTCCAGGGCAGGTGAAAAACTGTTTTTT. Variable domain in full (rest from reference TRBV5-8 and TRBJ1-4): EAGVTQSPTHLIKTRGQQATLRCSPISGHTSVYWYQQALGLGLQFLLWYDEGEERNRGNFPPRFSGRQFPNYSSELNVNALELEDSALYLCASSLSSRAGEKLFFGSGTQLSVL.

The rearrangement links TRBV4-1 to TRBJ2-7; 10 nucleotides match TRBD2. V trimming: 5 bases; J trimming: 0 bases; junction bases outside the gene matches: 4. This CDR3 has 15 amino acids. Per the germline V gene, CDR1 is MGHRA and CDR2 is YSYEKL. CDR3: CASSFSGGSSYEQYF. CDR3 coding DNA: TGCGCCAGCAGCTTTAGCGGGGGGAGCTCCTACGAGCAGTACTTC.